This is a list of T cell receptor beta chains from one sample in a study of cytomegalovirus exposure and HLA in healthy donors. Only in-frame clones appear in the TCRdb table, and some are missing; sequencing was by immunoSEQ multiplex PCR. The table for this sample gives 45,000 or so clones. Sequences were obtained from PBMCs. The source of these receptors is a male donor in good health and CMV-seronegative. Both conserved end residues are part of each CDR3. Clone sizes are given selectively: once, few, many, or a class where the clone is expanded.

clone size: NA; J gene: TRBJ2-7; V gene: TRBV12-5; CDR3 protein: CASGGGTAYVQYF
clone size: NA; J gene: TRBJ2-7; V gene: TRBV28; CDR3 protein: CASSLPGGSYEQYF
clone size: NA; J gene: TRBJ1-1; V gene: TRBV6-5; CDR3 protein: CASSYSGDREAFF
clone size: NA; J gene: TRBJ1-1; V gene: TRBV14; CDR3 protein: CASSPRQGPPLNTEAFF
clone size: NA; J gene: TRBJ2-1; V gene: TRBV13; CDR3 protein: CASSSDMDYNEQFF
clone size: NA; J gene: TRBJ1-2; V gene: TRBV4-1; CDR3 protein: CASSPRAGGKGGYTF
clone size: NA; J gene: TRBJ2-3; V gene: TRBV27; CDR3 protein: CASSFRRASGSTDTQYF
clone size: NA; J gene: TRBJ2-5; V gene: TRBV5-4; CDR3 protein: CASSLGLAMETQYF
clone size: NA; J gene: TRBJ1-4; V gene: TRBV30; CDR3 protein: CAWTSESNEKLFF
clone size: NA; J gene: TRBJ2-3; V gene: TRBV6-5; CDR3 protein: CASSSNSHTQYF
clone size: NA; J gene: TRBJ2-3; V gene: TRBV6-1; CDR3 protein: CASPDPAGGADTQYF
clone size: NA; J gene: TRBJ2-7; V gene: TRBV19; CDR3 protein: CTSKAGGQGFFEQYF
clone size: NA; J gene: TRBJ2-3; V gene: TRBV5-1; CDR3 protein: CASSWMSGGLDTQYF
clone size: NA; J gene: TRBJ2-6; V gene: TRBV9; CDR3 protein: CASWSSGANVLTF
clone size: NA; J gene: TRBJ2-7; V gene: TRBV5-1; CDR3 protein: CASSLYRNEQYF
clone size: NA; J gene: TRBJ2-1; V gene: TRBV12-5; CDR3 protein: CASATSGGNEQFF
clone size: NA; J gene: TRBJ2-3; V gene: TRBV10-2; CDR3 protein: CASSLAGRTDTQYF
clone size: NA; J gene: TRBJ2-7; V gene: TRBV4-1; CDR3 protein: CASSQGKGQRPYEQYF
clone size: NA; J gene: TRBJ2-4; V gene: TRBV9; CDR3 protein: CASSARTGDVNIQYF
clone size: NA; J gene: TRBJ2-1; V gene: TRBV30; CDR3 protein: CAWALGLAGDNEQFF
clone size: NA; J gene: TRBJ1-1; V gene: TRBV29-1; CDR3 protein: CSVLTGLNTEAFF
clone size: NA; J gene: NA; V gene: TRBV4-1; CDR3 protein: CASSRGLVYEQYF
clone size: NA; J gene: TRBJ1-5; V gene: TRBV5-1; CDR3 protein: CAGSLTGDPNQPQHF
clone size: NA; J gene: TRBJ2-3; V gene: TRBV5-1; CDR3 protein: CASSMSGYQDTQYF
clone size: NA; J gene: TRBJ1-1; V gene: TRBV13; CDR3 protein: CASSLRAAPEAFF
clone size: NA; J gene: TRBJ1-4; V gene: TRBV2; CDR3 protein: CASSTGPRGEKLFF
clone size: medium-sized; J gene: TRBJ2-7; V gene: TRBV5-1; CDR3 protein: CASSQGRGRSFEQYF
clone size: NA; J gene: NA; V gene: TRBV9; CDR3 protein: CASSPRRVGQPGYEQYF
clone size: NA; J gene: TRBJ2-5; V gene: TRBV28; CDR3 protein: CASSFSRTGKETQYF
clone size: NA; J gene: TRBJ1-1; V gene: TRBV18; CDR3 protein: CASSPRPGMNTEAFF
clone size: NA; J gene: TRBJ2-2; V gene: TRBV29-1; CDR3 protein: CSGLRRLTSGSGGELFF
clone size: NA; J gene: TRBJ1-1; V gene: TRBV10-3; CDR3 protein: CAIRYSPNTEAFF
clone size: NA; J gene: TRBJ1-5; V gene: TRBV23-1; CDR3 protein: CASSQSGGGQVSNQPQHF
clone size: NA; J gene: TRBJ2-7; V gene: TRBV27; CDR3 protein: CASSYSGTAYEQYF
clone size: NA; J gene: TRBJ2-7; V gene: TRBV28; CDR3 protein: CASIGGTGSYEQYF